These T cell receptor beta chains were read from a single sample in a study of glioma-infiltrating T cells after dendritic cell vaccination. The table came from immunoSEQ multiplex PCR; TCRdb's copy has only in-frame clones and leaves some out. The data hold 72,000 or so clones, with more than 75% observed a single time. Sequenced material: blood, taken after dendritic cell vaccination. These receptors came from a human donor with glioblastoma. Both conserved end residues are part of each CDR3. D genes are given only for firm matches. Some rows have no size entry. The others give once, few or many, or a class for an expanded clone.

clone_size d_call j_call v_call cdr3_nt cdr3_aa
NA TRBD1 TRBJ2-5 TRBV5-1 TGCGCCAGCAGCGACCTCCCGGGACAGGGGATTGGAGAGACCCAGTACTTC CASSDLPGQGIGETQYF
NA NA TRBJ1-2 TRBV5-1 TGCGCCAGCAGCAGGGGAGGCGGATCGGAAAACTATGGCTACACCTTC CASSRGGGSENYGYTF
NA NA TRBJ2-7 TRBV7-9 TGTGCCAGCAGCCCCTCTCCTACCGGTTACGAGCAGTACTTC CASSPSPTGYEQYF
NA NA TRBJ1-1 TRBV25-1 TGTGCCAGCATCAGGAACACTGAAGCTTTCTTT CASIRNTEAFF
NA NA TRBJ1-1 TRBV5-1 TGCGCCAGCAGCTCCGGGACATTGAACACTGAAGCTTTCTTT CASSSGTLNTEAFF
NA TRBD2 TRBJ2-4 TRBV5-6 TGTGCCAGCAGCCATATACTAGCGGGAGGGAAGACCAAAAACATTCAGTACTTC CASSHILAGGKTKNIQYF
NA TRBD2 TRBJ2-5 TRBV5-6 TGTGCCAGCAGCTTCACTAGCGCACAAGAGACCCAGTACTTC CASSFTSAQETQYF
once TRBD1 TRBJ2-7 TRBV27 TGTGCCAGCAGCCCCGGGACAGAGAGCTCCTACGAGCAGTACTTC CASSPGTESSYEQYF
NA NA TRBJ2-3 TRBV7-3 TGTGCCAGCAGCATACAGGGTTTCGTAGATACGCAGTATTTT CASSIQGFVDTQYF
NA TRBD2 TRBJ2-1 TRBV5-4 TGTGCCAGCAGCTTGGCCTCCAGCGGGAGGGGATATGAGCAGTTCTTC CASSLASSGRGYEQFF
NA TRBD2 TRBJ2-1 TRBV7-3 TGTGCCAGCAGCTCTAGCGGTCTGGGGGATGAGCAGTTCTTC CASSSSGLGDEQFF
NA TRBD1 TRBJ1-5 TRBV2 TGTGCCAGCAAGAGGGACAGGGTTGATCAGCCCCAGCATTTT CASKRDRVDQPQHF
few NA TRBJ2-3 TRBV10-3 TGTGCCATCAGTGAGGGACAGCCTTCCGCAGATACGCAGTATTTT CAISEGQPSADTQYF
NA TRBD1 TRBJ2-5 TRBV6-5 TGTGCCAGCAGTCCCCCGGGACAGGGGGTCGGGACCCAGTACTTC CASSPPGQGVGTQYF
NA NA TRBJ2-7 TRBV4-1 TGCGCCAGCAGCCAAGGCGCAGGCCTCTCCTACGAGCAGTACTTC CASSQGAGLSYEQYF
once NA TRBJ2-3 TRBV15 TGTGCCACCAGCAGCAGGGCCCGGTCTGGCACAGATACGCAGTATTTT CATSSRARSGTDTQYF
NA NA TRBJ1-1 TRBV19 TGTGCCAGTAGTACTCAGGGGAGCACTGAAGCTTTCTTT CASSTQGSTEAFF
NA TRBD1 TRBJ1-1 TRBV9 TGTGCCAGCAGCGTATGGGACAGGGTCACTGAAGCTTTCTTT CASSVWDRVTEAFF
few TRBD1 TRBJ1-3 TRBV27 TGTGCCAGCAGGGGGACAGGAGGAGGAAACACCATATATTTT CASRGTGGGNTIYF
NA NA TRBJ2-7 TRBV19 TGTGCCAGCTCATCCGGGAAACCCTACGAGCAGTACTTC CASSSGKPYEQYF
NA NA TRBJ2-7 TRBV2 TGTGCCAGCGGGGCCCAGGGGATTTCCTACGAGCAGTACTTC CASGAQGISYEQYF
NA TRBD1 TRBJ2-1 TRBV10-3 TGTGCCATCAGTGCCCAGACAGGGTACTACAATGAGCAGTTCTTC CAISAQTGYYNEQFF
NA NA TRBJ1-4 TRBV7-2 TGTGCCAGCAGCTTAGGGGGGGGTGCAACTAATGAAAAACTGTTTTTT CASSLGGGATNEKLFF
once NA TRBJ1-5 TRBV7-2 TGTGCCAGCAGCTTAGTCCAGGGGAATCAGCCCCAGCATTTT CASSLVQGNQPQHF
once TRBD2 TRBJ2-1 TRBV6-6 TGTGCCAGCAGTTACCCTAGCGGGGGGGAGTTCTTC CASSYPSGGEFF
NA TRBD1 TRBJ1-5 TRBV7-3 TGTGCCAGCAGCTTACTAGGGGGCGGTCAGCCCCAGCATTTT CASSLLGGGQPQHF
NA NA TRBJ2-1 TRBV7-2 TGTGCCAGCAGTTCGAGAAGGACAGACAATGAGCAGTTCTTC CASSSRRTDNEQFF
once NA TRBJ1-1 TRBV7-9 TGTGCCAGCAGCCGTACAGGGACGAACACTGAAGCTTTCTTT CASSRTGTNTEAFF
NA TRBD1 TRBJ1-2 TRBV18 TGTGCCAGCTCACCACAACAGGGGGCTTTAGGCTATGGCTACACCTTC CASSPQQGALGYGYTF
NA NA TRBJ1-2 TRBV2 TGTGCCAGCACTTCCCAGGGCAACTATGGCTACACCTTC CASTSQGNYGYTF
NA TRBD1 TRBJ1-3 TRBV6-1 TGTGCCAGCAGTGACAGGGGGCCACCCTCTGGAAACACCATATATTTT CASSDRGPPSGNTIYF
NA NA TRBJ2-2 TRBV29-1 TGCAGCGTTGAGGTTAGCGGAAAGAACACCGGGGAGCTGTTTTTT CSVEVSGKNTGELFF
NA TRBD1 TRBJ2-7 TRBV7-2 TGTGCCAGCAGCTTAGGGACAGGCGGCGAGCAGTACTTC CASSLGTGGEQYF
few TRBD1 TRBJ2-7 TRBV2 TGTGCCAGCAGTGACCAGGGGGCGTCCTACGAGCAGTACTTC CASSDQGASYEQYF
NA NA TRBJ2-5 TRBV5-6 TGTGCCAGCAGCTTGGACAACCAAGAGACCCAGTACTTC CASSLDNQETQYF
once NA TRBJ1-2 TRBV19 TGTGCCAGTAGTGGGCAGGGTGGCTACACCTTC CASSGQGGYTF
NA NA TRBJ2-5 TRBV27 TGTGCCAGCAAGGGCAGGGCTTTGTTCGAGACCCAGTACTTC CASKGRALFETQYF
once NA TRBJ1-1 TRBV11-2 TGTGCCAGCAGACCCGGTAGTAAGAGTAACACTGAAGCTTTCTTT CASRPGSKSNTEAFF
NA TRBD2 TRBJ2-1 TRBV7-3 TGTGCCAGCAGCTTAATAGCGGGAGTCTACAATGAGCAGTTCTTC CASSLIAGVYNEQFF
NA TRBD2 TRBJ2-5 TRBV9 TGTGCCAGCAGCTTTAGCCCCTCTAGCGGAGAGACCCAGTACTTC CASSFSPSSGETQYF
NA NA TRBJ2-1 TRBV11-3 TGTGCCAGCAGCCCAAGCGGATCCTACAATGAGCAGTTCTTC CASSPSGSYNEQFF
NA TRBD1 TRBJ1-5 TRBV7-9 TGTGCCAGCAGCAAAGGACAGGGGGAACAGCCCCAGCATTTT CASSKGQGEQPQHF
few TRBD1 TRBJ1-3 TRBV10-1 TGCGCCAGCACTAGACAGGGCGTCCGCTCTGGAAACACCATATATTTT CASTRQGVRSGNTIYF
once NA TRBJ1-2 TRBV18 TGTGCCAGCTCACCTATGACAGACTATGGCTACACCTTC CASSPMTDYGYTF
NA TRBD2 TRBJ2-1 TRBV5-4 TGTGCCAGCAGCTGGGCAGCGGGGACTTCTTCCTACAATGAGCAGTTCTTC CASSWAAGTSSYNEQFF
NA NA TRBJ2-7 TRBV30 TGTGCCTGGGTACCCGGGTCCGCCTACGAGCAGTACTTC CAWVPGSAYEQYF
NA NA TRBJ2-2 TRBV19 TGTGCCAGTACCCCAGGGATGAACACCGGGGAGCTGTTTTTT CASTPGMNTGELFF
NA NA TRBJ1-5 TRBV11-2 TGTGCCAGCAGCTTAGACCGTAGCAATCAGCCCCAGCATTTT CASSLDRSNQPQHF
NA NA TRBJ2-2 TRBV6-6 TGTGCCAGCAGTTACAGGGAGGAAACGGGGGAGCTGTTTTTT CASSYREETGELFF
NA TRBD1 TRBJ1-5 TRBV15 TGTGCCACCAGCAGAGATCGGGGGACAGGGGGCAAGCCCCAGCATTTT CATSRDRGTGGKPQHF
few TRBD2 TRBJ2-3 TRBV2 TGTGCCAGCAGTGGGGCTAGCGGGGGTGGCACAGATACGCAGTATTTT CASSGASGGGTDTQYF
NA TRBD1 TRBJ2-2 TRBV5-1 TGCGCCAGCAGCTTAGGGGGCGCCAACACCGGGGAGCTGTTTTTT CASSLGGANTGELFF
NA NA TRBJ2-3 TRBV5-4 TGTGCCAGCAGCTCCTCAGCGTCGGATACGCAGTATTTT CASSSSASDTQYF